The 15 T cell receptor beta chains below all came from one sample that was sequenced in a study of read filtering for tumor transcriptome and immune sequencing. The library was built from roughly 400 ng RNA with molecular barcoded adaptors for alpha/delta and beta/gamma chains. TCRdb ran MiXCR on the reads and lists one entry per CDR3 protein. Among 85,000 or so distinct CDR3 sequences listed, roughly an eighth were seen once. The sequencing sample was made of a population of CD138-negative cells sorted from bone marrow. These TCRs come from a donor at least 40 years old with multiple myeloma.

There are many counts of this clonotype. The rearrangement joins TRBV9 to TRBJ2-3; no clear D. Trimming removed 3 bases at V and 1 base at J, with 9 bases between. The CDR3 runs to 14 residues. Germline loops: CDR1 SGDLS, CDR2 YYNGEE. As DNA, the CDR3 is TGTGCCAGCAGCGAGGACCACCGCACAGATACGCAGTATTTT. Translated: CASSEDHRTDTQYF.

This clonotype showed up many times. CDR3 loop: CASSQGNSFAEAFF. Written as DNA, the CDR3 is TGTGCCAGCAGCCAAGGGAACTCGTTCGCTGAAGCTTTCTTT. The chain carries TRBV3-1 and TRBJ1-1, with unresolved D. This CDR3 comprises 14 residues. Trimming took off 1 base at V and 6 bases at J, with 12 bases between the two ends. Germline V CDR1 and CDR2: LGHDT, YNNKEL (reference sequence).

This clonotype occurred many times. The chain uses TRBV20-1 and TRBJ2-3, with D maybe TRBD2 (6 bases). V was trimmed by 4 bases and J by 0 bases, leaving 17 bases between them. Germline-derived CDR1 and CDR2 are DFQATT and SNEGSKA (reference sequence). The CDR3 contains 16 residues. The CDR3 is CSATSGLVSSTDTQYF. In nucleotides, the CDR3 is TGCAGTGCTACGTCGGGACTTGTGTCCAGCACAGATACGCAGTATTTT.

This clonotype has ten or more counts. The CDR3 here is CASSLGRLVNEQFF. CDR3 sequence (DNA): TGTGCCAGCAGCTTAGGACGACTAGTCAATGAGCAGTTCTTC. The chain couples TRBV7-3 to TRBJ2-1; weak D call: TRBD2 (6 bases). Trimming removed 2 bases at V and 6 bases at J, with 11 bases between. The CDR3 has 14 residues. Germline V gene data show CDR1 as SGHTA and CDR2 as FQGTGA.

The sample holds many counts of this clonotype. The CDR3 here is CASRDGQGGTDTQYF. Here the CDR3 DNA reads TGCGCCAGCAGGGACGGACAGGGGGGCACAGATACGCAGTATTTT. The V gene is TRBV5-1, the J gene TRBJ2-3, with TRBD1 matching 10 bases. The CDR3 runs 15 residues. The germline CDR1 and CDR2 sequences are SGHRS and YFSETQ. The ends lost 5 bases at V and 1 base at J; junction bases unmatched: 4.

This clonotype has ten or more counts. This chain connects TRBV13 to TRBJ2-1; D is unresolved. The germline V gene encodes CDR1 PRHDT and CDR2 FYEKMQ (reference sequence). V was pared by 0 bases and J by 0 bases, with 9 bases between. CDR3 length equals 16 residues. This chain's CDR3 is CASSLGLRNSYNEQFF. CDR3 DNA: TGTGCCAGCAGCTTAGGACTCCGTAACTCCTACAATGAGCAGTTCTTC.

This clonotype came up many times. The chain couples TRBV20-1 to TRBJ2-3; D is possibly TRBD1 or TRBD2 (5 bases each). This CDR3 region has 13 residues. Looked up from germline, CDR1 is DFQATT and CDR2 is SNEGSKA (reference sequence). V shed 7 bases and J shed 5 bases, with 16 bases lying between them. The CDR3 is CSVAGSLGDTQYF. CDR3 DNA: TGCAGTGTCGCAGGGAGTTTAGGAGATACGCAGTATTTT.

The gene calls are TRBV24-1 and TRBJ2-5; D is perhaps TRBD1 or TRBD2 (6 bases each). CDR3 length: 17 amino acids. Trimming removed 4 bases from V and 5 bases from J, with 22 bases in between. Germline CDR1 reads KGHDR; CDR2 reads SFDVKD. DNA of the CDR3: TGTGCCACCAGTGACCCCCCGGCGTTGGGGGGCATGGAGACCCAGTACTTC. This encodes CATSDPPALGGMETQYF.

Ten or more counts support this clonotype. The CDR3 is CASSLEGVFYGYTF. DNA for the CDR3: TGTGCCAGCAGCTTAGAGGGCGTCTTCTATGGCTACACCTTC. The J gene is TRBJ1-2, the V gene TRBV7-9; D unresolved. CDR1 is SEHNR and CDR2 is FQNEAQ in the germline V gene (reference sequence). V was pared by 1 base and J by 4 bases, with 10 bases between. The CDR3 runs 14 residues.

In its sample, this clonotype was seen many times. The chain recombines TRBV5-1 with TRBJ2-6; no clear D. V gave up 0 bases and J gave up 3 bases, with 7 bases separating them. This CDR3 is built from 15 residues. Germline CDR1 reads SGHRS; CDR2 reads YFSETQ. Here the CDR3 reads CASSLGALGANVLTF. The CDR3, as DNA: TGCGCCAGCAGCTTGGGGGCGCTTGGGGCCAACGTCCTGACTTTC.

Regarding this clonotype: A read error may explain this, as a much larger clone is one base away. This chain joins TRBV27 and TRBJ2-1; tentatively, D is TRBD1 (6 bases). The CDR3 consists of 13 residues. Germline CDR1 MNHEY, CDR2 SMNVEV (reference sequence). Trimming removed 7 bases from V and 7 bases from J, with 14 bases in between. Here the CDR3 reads CASKAQGGNEQFF. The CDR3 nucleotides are TGTGCCAGCAAGGCCCAAGGGGGAAATGAGCAGTTCTTC.

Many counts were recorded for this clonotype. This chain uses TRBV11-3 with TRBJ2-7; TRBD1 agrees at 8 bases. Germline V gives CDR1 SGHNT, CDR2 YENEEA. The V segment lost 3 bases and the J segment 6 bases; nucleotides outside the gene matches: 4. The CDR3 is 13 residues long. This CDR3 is CASSFRGPSEQYF. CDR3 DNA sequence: TGTGCCAGCAGCTTCAGGGGGCCTAGCGAGCAGTACTTC.

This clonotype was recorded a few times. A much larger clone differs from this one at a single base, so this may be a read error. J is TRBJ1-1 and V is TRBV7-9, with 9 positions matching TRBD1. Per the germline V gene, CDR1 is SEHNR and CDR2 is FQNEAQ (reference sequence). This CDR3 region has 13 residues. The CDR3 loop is CVSSSEQGAMAFF. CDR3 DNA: TGTGTCAGCAGCTCCGAACAGGGGGCTATGGCTTTCTTT.

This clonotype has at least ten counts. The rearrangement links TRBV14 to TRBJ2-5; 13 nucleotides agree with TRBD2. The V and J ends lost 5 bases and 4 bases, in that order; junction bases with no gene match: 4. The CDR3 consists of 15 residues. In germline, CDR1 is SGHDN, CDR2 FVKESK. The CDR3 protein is CASSARLAGGETQYF. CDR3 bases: TGTGCCAGCAGCGCCCGACTAGCGGGAGGAGAGACCCAGTACTTC.

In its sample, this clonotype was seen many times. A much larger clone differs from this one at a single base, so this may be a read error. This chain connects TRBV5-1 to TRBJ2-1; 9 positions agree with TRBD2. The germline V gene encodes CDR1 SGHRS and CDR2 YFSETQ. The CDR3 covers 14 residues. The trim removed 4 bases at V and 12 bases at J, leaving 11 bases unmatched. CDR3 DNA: TGCGCCAGCAGCAATAGCGGGAGTGGGCATGGGCAGTTCTTC. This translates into CASSNSGSGHGQFF.